This T cell receptor beta chain was identified during a study of CD8+CD57+ T cells in acquired aplastic anemia. Background on the study: Sorted cells (CD4+ and CD8+) yielded DNA amounts that averaged roughly 3.5 ug.

About this clonotype itself: Its antigen remains unidentified.

The study's findings and limits: The number of CD8+ CDR3 sequences shared by patients and controls was approximately 28.

CDR1 SQVTM and CDR2 ANQGSEA come from the germline V gene. This CDR3 contains 13 residues. V was cut by 5 bases and J by 3 bases, with 14 bases left in between. Profiles of TCR beta VDJ and CDR3 were generated from a genomic DNA template. A single record per CDR3 protein comes from TCRdb applying MiXCR to the reads. The repertoire includes roughly 200,000 distinct CDR3 sequences, roughly two thirds of them detected once, and around 50% sits in the top ten. Sequencing was done on patients that had shown CD8+CD57+ cell expansion by flow cytometry. The diagnosis in all patients was severe acquired aplastic anemia. Patients were untreated when blood was sampled.

The sequenced sample was sorted CD4+, CD8+, or CD8+CD57+ T cells (not recorded which) from PBMCs. The receptor comes from a human donor with aplastic anemia. The chain recombines TRBV29-1 with TRBJ2-7; no definite D call. The CDR3, as DNA: TGCAGCGTTCTTCCAGCAACTGACTACGAGCAGTACTTC. This encodes CSVLPATDYEQYF.